The entry that follows covers one TCR beta chain sequence. Its antigen is still unknown. At sampling all donors were nominally healthy, likely with unrecorded immune exposures. The entry originates in a study of cytomegalovirus exposure and HLA in healthy donors. Study-wide points: Later analysis reportedly placed an Asian-associated ancestry cluster below the roughly 680-donor mean in N-insertions. Among the most significant clusters, several appeared linked to common viral pathogens in a later analysis.

Vbeta (60) and Jbeta (13) primers were used in the PCR. The protocol was immunoSEQ multiplex PCR, while the TCRdb copy is restricted to in-frame clones and leaves out a portion. Seen here are around 90,000 clones, about 89% observed once, and the top ten hold about 8.6%. The material sequenced was PBMCs. This TCR was sampled from a man in his thirties or forties in good health and CMV-seropositive.

The CDR3 coding sequence is TGTGCCATCGGGACTAGCGGCAAAGAGACCCAGTACTTC. It translates to CAIGTSGKETQYF. The chain couples TRBV10-3 to TRBJ2-5; 11 bases line up with TRBD2. V was clipped by 8 bases and J by 3 bases; unmatched bases: 2. CDR3 length equals 13 residues. Germline CDR1 ENHRY, CDR2 SYGVKD.